One sample yielded the 22 T cell receptor beta chains listed below, sequenced in a study of T cells in Graves' hyperthyroidism and ophthalmopathy. The investigators amplified TCR beta CDR3 regions from RNA transcripts. The TCR CDR3 first-round RT-PCR relied on the HTBI primer set. TCRdb re-derived calls from the multiplex PCR reads in MiXCR, one entry per CDR3 protein. This table has hundreds of thousands of distinct CDR3 sequences, around a sixth appearing once. Sequencing was performed on blood. The receptor set was obtained from a woman between 18 and 29 years old with Graves' hyperthyroidism.

The chain has TRBV5-6 and TRBJ1-2; D is perhaps TRBD1 (5 bases). The germline V gene has CDR1 SGHDT and CDR2 YYEEEE. V was clipped by 0 bases and J by 4 bases, with 10 bases between them. The CDR3 is 14 residues long. For the CDR3, the DNA is TGTGCCAGCAGCTTGGGACAGTCCTTCTATGGCTACACCTTC. Its protein product is CASSLGQSFYGYTF.

Comments on this clonotype: The junction and the germline gene differ at one end; a read error may be behind it. V gene TRBV5-6 combines with J gene TRBJ2-5, with 8 bases aligning to TRBD1. In germline, CDR1 is SGHDT, CDR2 YYEEEE. There are 11 residues in the CDR3. CDR3 loop: CASSLRQGLHF. In nucleotides, the CDR3 is TGTGCCAGCAGCCTCAGACAGGGGTTGCACTTC.

The chain is built from TRBV4-1 and TRBJ2-7; a weak D match, TRBD1 (6 bases). V gave up 4 bases and J gave up 7 bases, with 17 bases separating them. There are 14 residues in the CDR3. Germline CDR1 reads MGHRA; CDR2 reads YSYEKL. The CDR3 nucleotides read TGCGCCAGCAGCCTACGACAGGATGCATATGAGCAGTACTTC. Its protein product is CASSLRQDAYEQYF.

This clonotype was observed a handful of times. The gene calls are TRBV5-6 and TRBJ2-1; D remains ambiguous. CDR3 length equals 15 residues. Germline lookup yields CDR1 SGHDT and CDR2 YYEEEE. The ends were cut back, 2 bases at V and 0 bases at J, with 9 bases in the middle. The CDR3 nucleotides are TGTGCCAGCAGCTTTCTGCTGAGCTCCTACAATGAGCAGTTCTTC. Protein sequence: CASSFLLSSYNEQFF.

This clonotype was counted only a few times. This sequence joins TRBV11-3 and TRBJ2-2; D not certain. The CDR3 contains 16 residues. The V end was cut by 6 bases, the J end by 4 bases, with 18 bases between. The germline V gene encodes CDR1 SGHNT and CDR2 YENEEA. The CDR3: CASSLNPPPITGELFF. The CDR3 nucleotides read TGTGCCAGCAGTTTAAATCCCCCTCCGATCACCGGGGAGCTGTTTTTT.

This clonotype was detected many times. The chain has TRBV6-1 and TRBJ1-5; D unclear. Germline CDR1 and CDR2: MNHNS and SASEGT. CDR3 length: 15 residues. The V end lost 7 bases, the J end lost 0 bases, and 13 bases lay between the germline ends. CDR3 sequence reads: CASKGMVSSNQPQHF. CDR3 nucleotide sequence: TGTGCCAGCAAAGGGATGGTTTCTAGCAATCAGCCCCAGCATTTT.

At least ten counts were recorded for this clonotype. This chain uses TRBV5-1 with TRBJ1-3; a weak D match, TRBD1 (6 bases). The germline V gene encodes CDR1 SGHRS and CDR2 YFSETQ. V gave up 4 bases and J gave up 7 bases, with 18 bases separating them. The CDR3 spans 15 residues. The CDR3: CASSTGTPGGNTIYF. DNA for the CDR3: TGCGCCAGCAGCACAGGGACGCCGGGCGGGAACACCATATATTTT.

This clonotype was detected many times. The chain employs TRBV18 and TRBJ2-2, with D unresolved. The CDR3 spans 16 residues. Germline V gives CDR1 KGHSH, CDR2 LQKENI. Trimming removed 2 bases from V and 0 bases from J, with 10 bases in between. The CDR3 sequence is CASSPTAFANTGELFF. In DNA, the CDR3 is TGTGCCAGCTCACCAACAGCATTCGCGAACACCGGGGAGCTGTTTTTT.

Many counts were recorded for this clonotype. The chain recombines TRBV29-1 with TRBJ2-3, with D possibly matching TRBD1 (6 bases). The V end lost 3 bases, the J end lost 7 bases, and 14 bases lay between the germline ends. CDR1 and CDR2 (germline): SQVTM, ANQGSEA. The CDR3 consists of 13 residues. CDR3 sequence: CSVEAPGHNTQYF. The CDR3 DNA follows: TGCAGCGTTGAGGCTCCGGGACACAATACGCAGTATTTT.

In its sample, this clonotype was seen many times. The chain combines TRBV20-1 with TRBJ2-3; TRBD2 might be the D (5 bases). Per germline, CDR1 DFQATT and CDR2 SNEGSKA (reference sequence). V lost 6 bases, J lost 4 bases, and 8 bases lay in between. The CDR3 has 11 residues. Here the CDR3 reads CSADSADTQYF. CDR3 nucleotides: TGCAGTGCGGATAGCGCAGATACGCAGTATTTT.

This clonotype was observed at least ten times. The rearrangement links TRBV7-2 to TRBJ2-7; 9 bases line up with TRBD2. CDR3 length equals 15 residues. Germline-derived CDR1 and CDR2 are SGHTA and FQGNSA. V lost 3 bases and J lost 2; bases outside the gene matches: 5. The CDR3 here is CASSFGLAPAYEQYF. CDR3 coding DNA: TGTGCCAGCAGCTTCGGACTAGCGCCGGCCTACGAGCAGTACTTC. Together with reference TRBV7-2 and TRBJ2-7, the CDR3 gives the full variable domain: GAGVSQSPSNKVTEKGKDVELRCDPISGHTALYWYRQSLGQGLEFLIYFQGNSAPDKSGLPSDRFSAERTGGSVSTLTIQRTQQEDSAVYLCASSFGLAPAYEQYFGPGTRLTVT.

This clonotype was counted only a few times. V is TRBV7-9 and J is TRBJ2-1; D unclear. The CDR3 is 12 residues long. V lost 7 bases, J lost 6 bases, and 10 bases lay in between. Germline values: CDR1 SEHNR, CDR2 FQNEAQ (reference sequence). CDR3: CASNLVGNEQFF. In nucleotides, the CDR3 is TGTGCCAGCAACCTCGTCGGCAATGAGCAGTTCTTC.

As concerns this clonotype: This sequence may be a read error, since a much larger clone differs from it by one base. The chain links TRBV29-1 to TRBJ2-2, with D perhaps given as TRBD1 or TRBD2 (5 bases each). Germline values: CDR1 SQVTM, CDR2 ANQGSEA. This CDR3 spans 15 amino acids. The CDR3, as DNA: TGCAGCGCCCTGGGGGAACGAGCGAACACCGGGGAGCCGTTTTTT. This gives the protein CSALGERANTGEPFF.

The gene calls are TRBV10-2 and TRBJ1-2; 7 positions agree with TRBD1. From germline, CDR1 is WSHSY and CDR2 SAAADI. V was clipped by 4 bases and J by 8 bases; unmatched bases: 16. The CDR3 has 16 residues. In DNA, the CDR3 is TGCGCCAGCAGTGGGACTCTGACAGGGAGTAGGGGAGGCTACACCTTC. Protein: CASSGTLTGSRGGYTF.

A few counts support this clonotype. This chain joins TRBV6-5 and TRBJ2-1; D unresolved. The CDR3 extends over 13 amino acids. Trimming shortened V by 10 bases and J by 4 bases, and 14 bases separated the two germline ends. The germline CDR1 and CDR2 sequences are MNHEY and SVGAGI. CDR3 nucleotides: TGTGCCACGACGGTTACTGTTTACAATGAGCAGTTCTTC. Protein: CATTVTVYNEQFF.

This clonotype was picked up many times. V usage is TRBV28 and J usage is TRBJ1-6; maybe TRBD1 (6 bases). Trimming took 5 bases from V and 7 from J, leaving 15 bases between them. Germline assignment: CDR1 MDHEN and CDR2 SYDVKM. CDR3 size: 15 residues. CDR3 residues: CASSPRGGPNSPLHF. In DNA form, the CDR3 reads TGTGCCAGCAGTCCCCGCGGGGGCCCGAATTCACCCCTCCACTTT.

In this sample, this clonotype turned up many times. V is TRBV5-1 and J is TRBJ1-2; 9 bases match TRBD1. J gave up 6 bases and V 4 bases, and 7 bases lay outside the gene matches. The germline V gene has CDR1 SGHRS and CDR2 YFSETQ. The CDR3 sequence is 14 residues long. The DNA for the CDR3 is TGCGCCAGCAGCCCGGGACAGGGTGACAATGGCTACACCTTC. Protein sequence: CASSPGQGDNGYTF.

This clonotype was recorded many times. The chain is built from TRBV2 and TRBJ2-1; 13 bases agree with TRBD2. CDR1 SNHLY and CDR2 FYNNEI come from the germline V gene. V lost 6 bases to trimming and J lost 5 bases; unmatched junction nucleotides: 1. The CDR3 runs 14 residues. As DNA, the CDR3 is TGTGCCAGCAGGGGACTAGCGGGACACAATGAGCAGTTCTTC. Its translation is CASRGLAGHNEQFF.

This clonotype showed up many times. The V gene is TRBV18, the J gene TRBJ2-1, with D hard to call. The CDR3 runs 15 residues. Germline CDR1 is KGHSH and CDR2 is LQKENI. V lost 5 bases to trimming and J lost 3 bases, with 14 bases between them. CDR3 sequence reads: CASSSSKADYNEQFF. In DNA, the CDR3 is TGTGCCAGCTCATCCTCAAAGGCGGACTACAATGAGCAGTTCTTC.

This clonotype was seen repeatedly, ten times or more. The gene calls are TRBV7-2 and TRBJ1-2; D gene uncertain. Trimming took off 5 bases at V and 6 bases at J, with 16 bases between the two ends. In germline, CDR1 is SGHTA, CDR2 FQGNSA. This CDR3 is 14 amino acids long. The CDR3 DNA reads as TGTGCCAGCAGCGCCGGGTGGGGATCTGATGGCTACACCTTC. As protein: CASSAGWGSDGYTF. The variable domain in full, completed from reference TRBV7-2 and TRBJ1-2, reads GAGVSQSPSNKVTEKGKDVELRCDPISGHTALYWYRQSLGQGLEFLIYFQGNSAPDKSGLPSDRFSAERTGGSVSTLTIQRTQQEDSAVYLCASSAGWGSDGYTFGSGTRLTVV.

This chain links TRBV6-1 with TRBJ2-3; 9 bases map to TRBD2. The CDR3 contains 19 residues. The junction had 17 bases not matched to a gene; V was cut back by 6 bases and J by 1 base. Germline V CDR1 and CDR2: MNHNS, SASEGT. DNA for the CDR3: TGTGCCAGCAGCTCGGTCTATCGGACTAGCGCTTTGGGCACAGATACGCAGTATTTT. Its protein product is CASSSVYRTSALGTDTQYF.

This clonotype occurred many times. The chain couples TRBV28 to TRBJ2-7, with a weak D call TRBD1 (6 bases). The CDR3 consists of 15 residues. The V gene's germline CDR1 is MDHEN and CDR2 SYDVKM. V was clipped by 3 bases and J by 9 bases, with 21 bases between them. CDR3 region: CASSFDPRTDLGQYF. The CDR3 coding sequence is TGTGCCAGCAGTTTCGATCCCCGGACAGATTTGGGGCAGTACTTC.